This T cell receptor beta chain came from a study of blood T cell repertoires in COVID-19. One Seattle source followed patients from active infection through their disease course. Source study methods: Amplified reference gene primers provided the basis for estimating nucleated cell counts. The repertoire was sequenced with immunoSEQ multiplex PCR; TCRdb's copy has only in-frame clones and lacks some. V, J and clone size derive from that table, while D and trimming were established from the DNA sequence. Of 55,000 or so clones in the sample, roughly 89% are singletons; the top ten hold more than 6%. The source of this sequence is an older woman with COVID-19, enrolled during active disease. The sample was peripheral blood.

In DNA, the CDR3 is TGTGCCAGCAGTTCCCGGGGTAATGGCTACACCTTC. It translates to CASSSRGNGYTF. This rearrangement joins TRBV27 to TRBJ1-2; no reliable D call. V was trimmed by 4 bases and J by 6 bases, leaving 9 bases between them. The V gene's germline CDR1 is MNHEY and CDR2 SMNVEV (reference sequence). This CDR3 has 12 amino acids.